Listed here is a single T cell receptor beta chain. The data are from a study of Graves' ophthalmopathy and Graves' hyperthyroidism. The sequenced template was RNA, covering the TCR beta CDR3 region. RT-PCR in the first round used HTBI primers; a second-round multiplex PCR followed. TCRdb fed the multiplex PCR reads into MiXCR, producing one record per CDR3 protein. The sample includes more than 550,000 distinct CDR3 sequences, more than 40% seen only once; the top ten take around 3%. Trimming removed 6 bases at V and 0 bases at J, with 11 bases between. The CDR3 extends over 14 amino acids. Germline values: CDR1 MNHNY, CDR2 SVGAGI (reference sequence).

The V and J genes are TRBV6-6 and TRBJ2-5; D is tentatively TRBD1 or TRBD2 (7 bases each). The origin of this receptor is an adult man with Graves' ophthalmopathy. What was sequenced was peripheral blood. The chain's CDR3 is CASSPGGDQETQYF. The CDR3 DNA follows: TGTGCCAGCAGCCCAGGGGGGGACCAAGAGACCCAGTACTTC.